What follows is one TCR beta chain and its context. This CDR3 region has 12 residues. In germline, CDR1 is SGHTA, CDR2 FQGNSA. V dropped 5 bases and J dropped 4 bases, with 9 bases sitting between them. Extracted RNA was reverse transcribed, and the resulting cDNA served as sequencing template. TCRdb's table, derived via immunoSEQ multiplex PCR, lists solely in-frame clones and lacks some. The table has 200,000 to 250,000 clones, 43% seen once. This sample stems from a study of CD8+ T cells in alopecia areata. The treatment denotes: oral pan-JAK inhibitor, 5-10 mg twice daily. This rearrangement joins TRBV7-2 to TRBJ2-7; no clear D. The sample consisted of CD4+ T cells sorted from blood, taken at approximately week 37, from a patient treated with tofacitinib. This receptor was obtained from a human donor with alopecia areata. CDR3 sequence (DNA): TGTGCCAGCAGCCCAGCAAGTTACGAGCAGTACTTC. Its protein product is CASSPASYEQYF.